This TCR beta chain was obtained from a study of T cell responses to AZD1222 COVID-19 vaccine. The study's findings and limits: White British donors predominated, females outnumbered males, and clonal diversity was possibly underestimated. Only six AZD1222 recipients tested seropositive at baseline.

Libraries were prepared by immunoSEQ multiplex PCR; TCRdb keeps only in-frame clonotypes and omits some of them. Among around 130,000 clones listed, around 83% were seen once. In the case of this clone: Antigen specificity is unknown.

Sample: peripheral blood, taken on day 0 of AZD1222 vaccination. The receptor was isolated from an adult in good health.

The CDR3 sequence: CASSYSRLSTGNTIYF. The DNA for the CDR3 is TGTGCCAGCAGTTACTCGAGACTCAGCACTGGAAACACCATATATTTT. The genes are TRBV6-5 and TRBJ1-3, with D hard to call. V gave up 0 bases and J gave up 2 bases, with 11 bases separating them. The CDR3 extends over 16 amino acids. Germline CDR1 reads MNHEY; CDR2 reads SVGAGI.